The 18 T cell receptor beta chains below come from one sample, sequenced in a study of blood T cell repertoires in COVID-19 (dated by TCRdb to about 2020). The library was obtained by the immunoSEQ multiplex PCR assay. This immuneACCESS table, as held by TCRdb, lists in-frame sequences with V and J called but not all clones. Of the missing ones, under half trace to an unresolved V gene in checked studies; the others have no known cause. This sample holds approximately 200,000 clones; 65% to 90% were observed only once. Clones ranked in the top ten supply approximately 12% of the sample. Sequencing input: PBMCs or T cells enriched from blood (not recorded which). These receptors were obtained from a man aged 40-50 years who had recovered from COVID-19.

This clone appeared a single time. V gene TRBV5-1 combines with J gene TRBJ2-1; 11 bases line up with TRBD2. Germline V CDR1 and CDR2: SGHRS, YFSETQ. The length of the CDR3 is 15 residues. V trimming: 4 bases; J trimming: 5 bases; junction bases outside the gene matches: 5. CDR3 DNA: TGCGCCAGCAGCATTCTAGCGGGAGGTAACAATGAGCAGTTCTTC. Residues: CASSILAGGNNEQFF.

This clone was seen just once. This rearrangement joins TRBV4-3 to TRBJ1-1; weak D call: TRBD1 (5 bases). Germline V lookup: CDR1 LGHNA, CDR2 YSLEER. Deletions cut 5 bases from V and 5 bases from J, with 24 bases between. CDR3 size: 17 residues. This chain's CDR3 is CASSKTLKGAVDTEAFF. CDR3 bases: TGCGCCAGCAGCAAAACCTTAAAAGGGGCGGTGGATACTGAAGCTTTCTTT.

CDR3 sequence reads: CASSPQGHDSPLHF. CDR3 nucleotides: TGTGCCAGCAGCCCTCAGGGCCACGATTCACCCCTCCACTTT. The gene calls are TRBV2 and TRBJ1-6; tentatively, D is TRBD1 (5 bases). With 6 bases removed from V and 8 bases from J, the gap between germline ends came to 14 bases. Germline V CDR1 and CDR2: SNHLY, FYNNEI. The CDR3 runs 14 residues.

This clone was seen a single time. The V gene is TRBV2, the J gene TRBJ1-6; D is undetermined. V was clipped by 1 base and J by 14 bases, with 9 bases between them. Looked up from germline, CDR1 is SNHLY and CDR2 is FYNNEI. The CDR3 loop spans 12 amino acids. The CDR3 DNA follows: TGTGCCAGCAGTGAAGGTCCTACTGCCCTCCACTTT. Encoded protein: CASSEGPTALHF.

This chain connects TRBV7-2 to TRBJ1-2; no definite D call. Per the germline V gene, CDR1 is SGHTA and CDR2 is FQGNSA. The CDR3 spans 12 residues. V lost 5 bases, J lost 8 bases, and 12 bases lay in between. The CDR3 reads CASSPLILGYTF. In DNA, the CDR3 is TGTGCCAGCAGCCCACTTATCTTAGGCTACACCTTC.

This chain links TRBV9 with TRBJ2-3, with D perhaps TRBD2 (6 bases). V lost 1 base to trimming and J lost 2 bases, with 11 bases between them. CDR1 is SGDLS and CDR2 is YYNGEE in the germline V gene. CDR3 length: 15 residues. CDR3 bases: TGTGCCAGCAGCGTACGCGGGGTGCCCACAGATACGCAGTATTTT. This codes for CASSVRGVPTDTQYF.

V is TRBV5-1 and J is TRBJ2-3; 10 bases match TRBD2. V gave up 3 bases and J gave up 5 bases; unmatched junction bases: 6. Germline V gene data show CDR1 as SGHRS and CDR2 as YFSETQ. CDR3 length equals 15 residues. The CDR3 loop reads CASSSLAGRGDTQYF. CDR3 DNA: TGCGCCAGCAGCTCACTAGCGGGAAGGGGAGATACGCAGTATTTT. The full variable domain, its missing parts supplied by reference TRBV5-1 and TRBJ2-3, is KAGVTQTPRYLIKTRGQQVTLSCSPISGHRSVSWYQQTPGQGLQFLFEYFSETQRNKGNFPGRFSGRQFSNSRSEMNVSTLELGDSALYLCASSSLAGRGDTQYFGPGTRLTVL.

The J gene is TRBJ2-5, the V gene TRBV7-2, with 8 bases fitting TRBD2. The V and J ends lost 4 bases and 2 bases, in that order; junction bases with no gene match: 9. There are 16 residues in the CDR3. In germline, CDR1 is SGHTA, CDR2 FQGNSA. The CDR3 coding sequence is TGTGCCAGCAGCTCCGGGGTACTAGCGGTACAAGAGACCCAGTACTTC. As protein: CASSSGVLAVQETQYF.

The rearrangement links TRBV12-3 or TRBV12-4 to TRBJ1-2; D not certain. The CDR3 runs to 11 residues. V dropped 6 bases and J dropped 4 bases, with 6 bases sitting between them. This chain's CDR3 is CASSPGYGYTF. In nucleotides, the CDR3 is TGTGCCAGCAGCCCCGGCTATGGCTACACCTTC.

As DNA, the CDR3 is TGTGCCAGCAGCCAAGATGCTCGGGGAGATACGCAGTATTTT. It is translated as CASSQDARGDTQYF. J is TRBJ2-3 and V is TRBV4-2; D might be TRBD2 (5 bases). The CDR3 has 14 amino acids. The V end was cut by 0 bases, the J end by 5 bases, with 9 bases between. Germline CDR1 and CDR2: LGHNA and YNFKEQ.

In nucleotides, the CDR3 is TGTGCCAGCAGCCCATGGGATGGACTCACTGAAGCTTTCTTT. It is translated as CASSPWDGLTEAFF. The chain combines TRBV9 with TRBJ1-1; unclear D gene. The V gene lost 4 bases and the J gene lost 4 bases, with 14 bases spanning the gap. This CDR3 has 14 amino acids. CDR1 is SGDLS, CDR2 YYNGEE, per germline.

This chain's CDR3 is CASSFDRVTEAFF. CDR3 DNA: TGTGCCAGCAGTTTTGACAGGGTCACTGAAGCTTTCTTT. This chain uses TRBV12-3 or TRBV12-4 with TRBJ1-1; 7 bases line up with TRBD1. The junction had 2 bases not matched to a gene; V was cut back by 3 bases and J by 4 bases. This CDR3 has 13 amino acids.

CDR3 nucleotides: TGTGCCAGTGGAGGGACTAGCAAAGAGACCCAGTACTTC. Amino acid sequence: CASGGTSKETQYF. The chain links TRBV19 to TRBJ2-5; 9 bases agree with TRBD2. CDR3 length: 13 amino acids. With V trimmed by 8 bases and J by 3 bases, 4 bases remained unmatched. Germline assignment: CDR1 LNHDA and CDR2 SQIVND (reference sequence).

A few counts support this clone. The V gene is TRBV9, the J gene TRBJ1-5, with D unresolved. Trimming stripped 2 bases from V and 7 bases from J, with 10 bases between. Germline assignment: CDR1 SGDLS and CDR2 YYNGEE. The CDR3 covers 13 residues. CDR3 DNA sequence: TGTGCCAGCAGCGTTGAGGCCAGCCAGCCCCAGCATTTT. Translation gives CASSVEASQPQHF.

The chain carries TRBV19 and TRBJ1-2; TRBD1 is a possible D gene (5 bases). Trimming removed 7 bases at V and 5 bases at J, with 20 bases between. The CDR3 runs to 15 residues. Germline values: CDR1 LNHDA, CDR2 SQIVND (reference sequence). Here the CDR3 reads CASNGVRSTGYGYTF. CDR3 in DNA: TGTGCCAGTAATGGAGTTCGAAGCACAGGATATGGCTACACCTTC. Variable domain in full (rest from reference TRBV19 and TRBJ1-2): DGGITQSPKYLFRKEGQNVTLSCEQNLNHDAMYWYRQDPGQGLRLIYYSQIVNDFQKGDIAEGYSVSREKKESFPLTVTSAQKNPTAFYLCASNGVRSTGYGYTFGSGTRLTVV.

The rearrangement links TRBV6-5 to TRBJ1-6, with D uncertain. V was trimmed by 2 bases and J by 10 bases, leaving 6 bases between them. This CDR3 has 12 residues. In germline, CDR1 is MNHEY, CDR2 SVGAGI. CDR3 nucleotide sequence: TGTGCCAGCAGTTACCGGGGATCACCCCTCCACTTT. It codes for CASSYRGSPLHF.

This chain links TRBV19 with TRBJ1-1, with D possibly matching TRBD1 (6 bases). V shed 3 bases and J shed 6 bases, with 14 bases lying between them. CDR1 and CDR2 from the germline V gene are LNHDA and SQIVND (reference sequence). The CDR3 spans 14 residues. Here the CDR3 DNA reads TGTGCCAGTAGTATTAGGGGGGGGTTCCCTGAAGCTTTCTTT. Translating gives CASSIRGGFPEAFF.

This sequence joins TRBV28 and TRBJ2-7, with TRBD1 matching 8 bases. V shed 7 bases and J 4 bases; nucleotides not matched to a gene: 9. In germline, CDR1 is MDHEN, CDR2 SYDVKM. The CDR3 is 14 residues long. The CDR3 nucleotides read TGTGCCAGCACCCTCAGGACAGGGAGGTACGAGCAGTACTTC. It yields the protein CASTLRTGRYEQYF.